This T cell receptor (beta chain) was sequenced for a study of long-term antiretroviral therapy in people with HIV. The study, taken as a whole, reports: Diversity measured after ART increased yet remained under transplant donor controls. Clones that had undergone expansion before ART prevailed in the repertoire throughout all time points. In HIV, the repertoires covered a tighter span of CDR3 lengths than in controls.

At the survey level, the v3.0 immunoSEQ assay was run. Sequencing was performed with immunoSEQ multiplex PCR; in TCRdb, only in-frame clones are kept and a portion is missing. The sample lists about 50,000 clones; about 88% were seen once. Germline CDR1 reads LNHDA; CDR2 reads SQIVND (reference sequence). V was shortened by 6 bases and J by 1 base, with 18 bases between the two germline ends. This CDR3 has 16 residues. On this clone itself: Its matching antigen is unknown.

This specimen was unsorted PBMCs, taken 0.8 years after starting antiretroviral therapy. This clonotype originated in a woman younger than 35 with HIV. V is TRBV19 and J is TRBJ1-1; D perhaps matches TRBD1 (5 bases). The CDR3 loop reads CASSIPHSGGNTEAFF. The CDR3 coding sequence is TGTGCCAGTAGCATCCCTCACTCCGGGGGGAACACTGAAGCTTTCTTT.